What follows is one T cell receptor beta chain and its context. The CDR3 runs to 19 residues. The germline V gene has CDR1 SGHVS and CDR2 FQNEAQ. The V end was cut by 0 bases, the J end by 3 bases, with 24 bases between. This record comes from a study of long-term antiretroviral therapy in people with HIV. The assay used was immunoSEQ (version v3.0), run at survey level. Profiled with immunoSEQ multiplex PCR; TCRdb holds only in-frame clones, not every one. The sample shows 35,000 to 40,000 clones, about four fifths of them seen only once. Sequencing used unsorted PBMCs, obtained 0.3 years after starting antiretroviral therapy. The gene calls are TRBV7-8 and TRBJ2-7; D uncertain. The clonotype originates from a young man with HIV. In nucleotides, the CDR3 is TGTGCCAGCAGCTTAGCCCCCGGGTTTTCAGCTAATGGGATCTACGAGCAGTACTTC. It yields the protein CASSLAPGFSANGIYEQYF.